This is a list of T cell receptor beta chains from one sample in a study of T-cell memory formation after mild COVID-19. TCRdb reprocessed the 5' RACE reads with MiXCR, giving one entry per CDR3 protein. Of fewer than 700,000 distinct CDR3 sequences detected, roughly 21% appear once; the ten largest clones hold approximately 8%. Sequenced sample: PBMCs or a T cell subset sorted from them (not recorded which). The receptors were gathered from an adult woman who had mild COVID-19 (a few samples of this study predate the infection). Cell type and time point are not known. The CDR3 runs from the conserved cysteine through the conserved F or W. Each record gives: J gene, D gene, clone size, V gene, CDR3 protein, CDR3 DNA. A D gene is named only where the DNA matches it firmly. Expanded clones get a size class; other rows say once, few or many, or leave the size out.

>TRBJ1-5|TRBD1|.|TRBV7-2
CASSRRGGGDQPQHF
TGTGCCAGCAGCCGAAGGGGAGGGGGCGATCAGCCCCAGCATTTT
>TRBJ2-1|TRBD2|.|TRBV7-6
CASSLAHGGSYNEQFF
TGTGCCAGCAGCTTAGCGCATGGCGGGAGCTACAATGAGCAGTTCTTC
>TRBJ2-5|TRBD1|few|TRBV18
CASSPPHGQGETQYF
TGTGCCAGCTCACCACCTCACGGACAGGGGGAGACCCAGTACTTC
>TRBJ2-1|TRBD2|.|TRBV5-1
CASSMRGDDNEQFF
TGCGCCAGCAGCATGCGGGGGGACGACAATGAGCAGTTCTTC
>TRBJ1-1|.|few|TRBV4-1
CASSQDPPTVNTEAFF
TGCGCCAGCAGCCAAGATCCCCCCACCGTGAACACTGAAGCTTTCTTT
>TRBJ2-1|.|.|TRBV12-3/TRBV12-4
CASSVTRRNEQFF
TGTGCCAGCAGCGTGACGCGTAGGAATGAGCAGTTCTTC
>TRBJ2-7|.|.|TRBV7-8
CASSLVSADEQYF
TGTGCCAGCAGCTTAGTGTCGGCGGACGAGCAGTACTTC
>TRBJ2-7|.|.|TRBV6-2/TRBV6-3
CASSYAGLYEQYF
TGTGCCAGCAGTTATGCGGGATTGTACGAGCAGTACTTC
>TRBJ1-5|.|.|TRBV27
CASSSYTTGSNQPQHF
TGTGCCAGCAGTTCATATACGACAGGAAGCAATCAGCCCCAGCATTTT
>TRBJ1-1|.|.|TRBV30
CAWSVGMRGAFF
TGTGCCTGGAGTGTGGGTATGAGGGGAGCTTTCTTT
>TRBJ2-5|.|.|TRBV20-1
CSARIRSETQYF
TGCAGTGCTAGAATTAGAAGCGAGACCCAGTACTTC
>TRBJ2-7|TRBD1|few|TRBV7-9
CASSSSRTGPVYEQYF
TGTGCCAGCAGCTCCTCCCGGACAGGTCCCGTCTACGAGCAGTACTTC
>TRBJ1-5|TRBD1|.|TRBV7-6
CASSLIGGQAAQPQHF
TGTGCCAGCAGCTTGATAGGTGGACAGGCCGCCCAGCCCCAGCATTTT
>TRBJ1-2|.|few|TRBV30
CAWVMIYGYTF
TGTGCCTGGGTCATGATCTATGGCTACACCTTC
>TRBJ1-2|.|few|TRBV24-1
CATTRDGTSNYGYTF
TGTGCCACCACTAGAGACGGAACCTCTAACTATGGCTACACCTTC
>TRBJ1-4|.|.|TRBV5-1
CASSLSGGADEKLFF
TGCGCCAGCAGCTTATCCGGGGGGGCCGATGAAAAACTGTTTTTT
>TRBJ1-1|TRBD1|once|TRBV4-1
CASSQGQGFMNTEAFF
TGCGCCAGCAGCCAAGGACAGGGATTTATGAACACTGAAGCTTTCTTT
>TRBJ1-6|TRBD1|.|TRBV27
CASSSLTGVPYNSPLHF
TGTGCCAGCAGTTCATTGACAGGGGTACCCTATAATTCACCCCTCCACTTT
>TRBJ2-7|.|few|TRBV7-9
CASSATVTYEQYF
TGTGCCAGCAGCGCGACGGTTACCTACGAGCAGTACTTC
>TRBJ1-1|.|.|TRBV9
CASSHNVPAAMNTEAFF
TGTGCCAGCAGCCACAATGTGCCCGCCGCCATGAACACTGAAGCTTTCTTT
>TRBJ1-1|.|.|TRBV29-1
CSVESGRGIMNTEAFF
TGCAGCGTTGAATCGGGACGGGGGATAATGAACACTGAAGCTTTCTTT
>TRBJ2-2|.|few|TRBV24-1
CATSPTGSANTGELFF
TGTGCCACCAGTCCTACAGGGTCAGCGAACACCGGGGAGCTGTTTTTT
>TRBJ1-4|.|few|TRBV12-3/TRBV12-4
CASSSYSSRGLFF
TGTGCCAGCAGTTCGTACAGCAGTCGGGGACTGTTTTTT
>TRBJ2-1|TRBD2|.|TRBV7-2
CASSLGGTSGRFEQFF
TGTGCCAGCAGCTTAGGCGGGACTAGCGGGAGATTCGAGCAGTTCTTC
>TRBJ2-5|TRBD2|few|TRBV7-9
CASSSSGRAPQETQYF
TGTGCCAGCAGCTCTAGCGGGAGGGCCCCCCAAGAGACCCAGTACTTC
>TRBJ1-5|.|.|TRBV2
CASNLGQGSDQPQHF
TGTGCCAGCAATTTGGGACAAGGGTCAGATCAGCCCCAGCATTTT
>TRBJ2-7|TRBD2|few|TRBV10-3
CAISPSPWGGSYEQYF
TGTGCCATCAGTCCGTCCCCCTGGGGGGGATCCTACGAGCAGTACTTC
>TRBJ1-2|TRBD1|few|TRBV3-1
CASSQSGTGNGYTF
TGTGCCAGCAGCCAATCGGGGACAGGGAATGGCTACACCTTC
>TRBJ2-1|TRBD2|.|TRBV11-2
CASTTGGVSYNEQFF
TGTGCCAGCACCACGGGGGGAGTATCCTACAATGAGCAGTTCTTC
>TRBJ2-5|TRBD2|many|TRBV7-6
CASSLGLPGTSGGQETQYF
TGTGCCAGCAGCTTAGGTCTCCCGGGGACTAGCGGGGGTCAAGAGACCCAGTACTTC
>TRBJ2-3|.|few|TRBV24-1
CATSDLYYDTDTQYF
TGTGCCACCAGTGATTTGTATTATGACACAGATACGCAGTATTTT
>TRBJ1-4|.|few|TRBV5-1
CASSQLAGNEKLFF
TGCGCCAGCAGCCAGCTGGCAGGGAATGAAAAACTGTTTTTT
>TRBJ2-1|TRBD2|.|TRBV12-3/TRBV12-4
CASSWGLAGEEWEQFF
TGTGCCAGCAGTTGGGGACTAGCGGGAGAAGAATGGGAGCAGTTCTTC
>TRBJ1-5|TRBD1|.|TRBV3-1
CASSQTYGQGNQPQHF
TGTGCCAGCAGCCAAACTTACGGACAGGGAAACCAGCCCCAGCATTTT
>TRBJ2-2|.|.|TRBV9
CASSVARGKDTGELFF
TGTGCCAGCAGCGTAGCTAGGGGGAAGGACACCGGGGAGCTGTTTTTT
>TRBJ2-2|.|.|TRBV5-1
CASSLELERVYTGELFF
TGCGCCAGCAGCTTGGAGCTGGAGCGGGTGTACACCGGGGAGCTGTTTTTT
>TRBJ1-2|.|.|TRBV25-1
CASSEGGGARYGYTF
TGTGCCAGCAGTGAAGGGGGGGGCGCACGGTATGGCTACACCTTC